Shown below are 20 T cell receptor beta chains from a single sample sequenced in a study of cytomegalovirus exposure and HLA in healthy donors. Primers included in the PCR were 60 Vbeta and 13 Jbeta primers. Assay: immunoSEQ multiplex PCR; the TCRdb copy retains only in-frame clones and omits some. The table gives 100,000 to 150,000 clones; the top ten clones make up approximately 1.7% of it. Sequencing was performed on PBMCs. The receptors were sampled from a man younger than 35 in good health and CMV-seronegative.

This sequence joins TRBV27 and TRBJ2-1, with no clear D. CDR1 and CDR2 (germline): MNHEY, SMNVEV (reference sequence). This CDR3 comprises 14 residues. Between the trimmed V and J ends, which lost 4 bases and 7 bases, there was a span of 14 bases. CDR3 in amino acids: CASSSVPLQNEQFF. CDR3 DNA: TGTGCCAGCAGTTCAGTACCGCTTCAGAATGAGCAGTTCTTC.

V usage is TRBV27 and J usage is TRBJ2-1, with D possibly being TRBD1 (6 bases). Germline assignment: CDR1 MNHEY and CDR2 SMNVEV (reference sequence). V was shortened by 0 bases and J by 10 bases, with 13 bases between the two germline ends. There are 14 residues in the CDR3. The CDR3 region has the DNA TGTGCCAGCAGTTTATCCGAATTCGGGACAGAGCAGTTCTTC. This encodes CASSLSEFGTEQFF.

This sequence joins TRBV28 and TRBJ1-2; D possibly corresponds to TRBD1 (6 bases). The germline V and J ends were trimmed by 5 bases and 5 bases, with 18 bases remaining between them. This CDR3 contains 15 residues. Germline CDR1 is MDHEN and CDR2 is SYDVKM. CDR3 protein: CASSAPEGDIYGYTF. The CDR3 DNA is TGTGCCAGCAGTGCCCCCGAGGGGGACATTTATGGCTACACCTTC.

The gene calls are TRBV4-3 and TRBJ1-4; 7 bases fit TRBD1. The CDR3 consists of 15 residues. Trimming at V came to 4 bases and at J to 3 bases, leaving 5 bases not matched to a gene. Germline V gene data show CDR1 as LGHNA and CDR2 as YSLEER. DNA for the CDR3: TGCGCCAGCAGCCCTGACAGGGCCCCTAATGAAAAACTGTTTTTT. Its protein product is CASSPDRAPNEKLFF.

V is TRBV6-5 and J is TRBJ1-1; TRBD1 might be the D (5 bases). Germline V gene sequence: CDR1 MNHEY, CDR2 SVGAGI. The CDR3 sequence is 15 residues long. The germline V and J ends were trimmed by 7 bases and 2 bases, with 17 bases remaining between them. The DNA of the CDR3 is TGTGCCAGCAAGGGCCTGGGACTGTCAAACACTGAAGCTTTCTTT. Protein sequence: CASKGLGLSNTEAFF.

The chain employs TRBV10-3 and TRBJ2-1; 10 bases agree with TRBD2. Germline lookup yields CDR1 ENHRY and CDR2 SYGVKD. The CDR3 covers 15 residues. V lost 2 bases to trimming and J lost 7 bases; unmatched junction nucleotides: 5. CDR3 DNA: TGTGCCATCAGTGAGGGACCTAGCGGGAGTAATGAGCAGTTCTTC. Protein: CAISEGPSGSNEQFF.

The chain employs TRBV6-5 and TRBJ2-2; 8 nucleotides align to TRBD2. The germline V gene has CDR1 MNHEY and CDR2 SVGAGI. CDR3 length equals 14 residues. After removal of 7 bases from V and 7 bases from J, the junction contained 8 bases not matched to a gene. CDR3 in amino acids: CASTPAGAVGELFF. CDR3 in DNA: TGTGCCAGCACCCCAGCGGGAGCGGTCGGGGAGCTGTTTTTT.

The chain recombines TRBV28 with TRBJ2-7, with 7 bases fitting TRBD1. The CDR3 totals 15 residues. V trimming: 2 bases; J trimming: 3 bases; junction bases outside the gene matches: 7. Germline assignment: CDR1 MDHEN and CDR2 SYDVKM. The CDR3 sequence is CASSLGRGLGYEQYF. For the CDR3, the DNA is TGTGCCAGCAGTTTAGGCAGGGGGTTAGGCTACGAGCAGTACTTC.

This rearrangement joins TRBV5-1 to TRBJ2-7, with D possibly matching TRBD1 (6 bases). Per germline, CDR1 SGHRS and CDR2 YFSETQ. Trimming stripped 2 bases from V and 2 bases from J, with 14 bases between. This CDR3 is built from 15 residues. CDR3 sequence: CASSLRQGSTYEQYF. The CDR3 coding sequence is TGCGCCAGCAGCTTAAGGCAGGGGTCGACCTACGAGCAGTACTTC.

CDR3: CASSLGGSSSYEQYF. CDR3 sequence (DNA): TGTGCCAGCAGTTTAGGGGGGAGTAGCTCCTACGAGCAGTACTTC. The genes are TRBV28 and TRBJ2-7, with a tentative D call TRBD2 (6 bases). The CDR3 is 15 amino acids. V lost 2 bases and J lost 0, with 11 bases in between. The germline V gene has CDR1 MDHEN and CDR2 SYDVKM.

The chain couples TRBV18 to TRBJ1-4; D is perhaps TRBD1 (5 bases). The CDR3 is 18 residues long. The V and J ends lost 3 bases and 0 bases respectively, with 17 bases between them. Germline CDR1 and CDR2: KGHSH and LQKENI. CDR3 residues: CASSPLGMEGPTNEKLFF. CDR3 coding DNA: TGTGCCAGCTCACCGCTAGGCATGGAGGGACCAACTAATGAAAAACTGTTTTTT.

V usage is TRBV6-5 and J usage is TRBJ2-7; possible D gene TRBD1, 6 bases. V lost 2 bases to trimming and J lost 2 bases, with 10 bases between them. The CDR3 runs 14 residues. The germline V gene encodes CDR1 MNHEY and CDR2 SVGAGI. The DNA for the CDR3 is TGTGCCAGCAGTTACGCCCAGGGGACCTACGAGCAGTACTTC. Its translation is CASSYAQGTYEQYF.

The chain employs TRBV5-1 and TRBJ2-1, with 12 bases identical to TRBD1. The CDR3 spans 14 residues. V lost 8 bases and J lost 8; bases outside the gene matches: 8. Germline V gives CDR1 SGHRS, CDR2 YFSETQ. The CDR3 DNA reads TGCGCCAGTGCGGGACAGGGGGCGGGCGATGAGCAGTTCTTC. Encoded protein: CASAGQGAGDEQFF.

The chain has TRBV11-3 and TRBJ1-4, with D possibly matching TRBD1 (5 bases). V gave up 3 bases and J gave up 8 bases, with 19 bases separating them. Looked up from germline, CDR1 is SGHNT and CDR2 is YENEEA. The CDR3 loop spans 16 amino acids. Here the CDR3 reads CASSFASGRLKEKLFF. The CDR3 nucleotides read TGTGCCAGCAGCTTCGCGTCAGGGCGGTTAAAGGAAAAACTGTTTTTT.

The V and J genes are TRBV21-1 and TRBJ1-5. TRBV21-1 is listed as a pseudogene. The CDR3 is 14 residues long. CDR3 loop: CASSPRYRRQPQHF. The DNA of the CDR3 is TGTGCCAGCAGCCCGCGATATAGGAGGCAGCCCCAGCATTTT.

The V and J genes are TRBV27 and TRBJ1-2, with D possibly TRBD1 on 5 matching bases. Trimming stripped 3 bases from V and 4 bases from J, with 9 bases between. Germline V gene sequence: CDR1 MNHEY, CDR2 SMNVEV (reference sequence). The CDR3 is made up of 13 amino acids. DNA of the CDR3: TGTGCCAGCAGTTTGGGACTGTTCTATGGCTACACCTTC. Translated: CASSLGLFYGYTF.

The chain is built from TRBV5-6 and TRBJ1-5; D may be TRBD1 (5 bases). V was pared by 0 bases and J by 11 bases, with 15 bases between. The CDR3 length is 14 residues. From germline, CDR1 is SGHDT and CDR2 YYEEEE. The CDR3 DNA reads as TGTGCCAGCAGCTTGGCTCGTGGAGGGGCGACCCAGCATTTT. It encodes CASSLARGGATQHF.

The CDR3 coding sequence is TGTGCCAGCAGCCTAGTCCCAGGGGGGTCCCTCGAGCAGTACTTC. This codes for CASSLVPGGSLEQYF. V and J are TRBV14 and TRBJ2-7, with a tentative D call TRBD1 (7 bases). Germline V gene data show CDR1 as SGHDN and CDR2 as FVKESK. The CDR3 has 15 residues. The V end lost 4 bases, the J end lost 6 bases, and 19 bases lay between the germline ends.

This chain uses TRBV5-1 with TRBJ1-4; D is perhaps TRBD1 (5 bases). The CDR3 sequence is 14 residues long. The V end was cut by 0 bases, the J end by 8 bases, with 11 bases between. Germline CDR1 reads SGHRS; CDR2 reads YFSETQ. In nucleotides, the CDR3 is TGCGCCAGCAGCTTGGAAGGGGCGGGAGAAAAACTGTTTTTT. The encoded protein is CASSLEGAGEKLFF.

The rearrangement uses TRBV28 and TRBJ1-5; tentative D call: TRBD1 (5 bases). Germline-derived CDR1 and CDR2 are MDHEN and SYDVKM. The CDR3 is 15 amino acids. Trimming took off 6 bases at V and 2 bases at J, with 14 bases between the two ends. CDR3 sequence: CASRGGTWGNQPQHF. The CDR3 coding sequence is TGTGCCAGCAGGGGGGGGACTTGGGGCAATCAGCCCCAGCATTTT.